This TCR beta chain was documented in a study of CD8+ T cells in alopecia areata. The germline gives CDR1 SGHRS, CDR2 YFSETQ. V shed 4 bases and J shed 13 bases, with 19 bases lying between them. The CDR3 runs to 13 residues. cDNA serving as the sequencing template came from extracted, reverse transcribed RNA. Only in-frame clones appear in the TCRdb table, and some are missing; sequencing was by immunoSEQ multiplex PCR. Among roughly 100,000 clones listed, around 50% were seen once. The chain uses TRBV5-1 and TRBJ2-3; D uncertain. The source is a human donor in good health. The sequenced material came from CD4+ T cells sorted from blood. In DNA, the CDR3 is TGCGCCAGCAGCCTCGAGTTTTGGGGTGGGGAGTATTTT. Translation: CASSLEFWGGEYF. The variable domain in full, completed from reference TRBV5-1 and TRBJ2-3, reads KAGVTQTPRYLIKTRGQQVTLSCSPISGHRSVSWYQQTPGQGLQFLFEYFSETQRNKGNFPGRFSGRQFSNSRSEMNVSTLELGDSALYLCASSLEFWGGEYFGPGTRLTVL.